This TCR beta chain was observed in a study of human T cells and chemical hapten exposure. The CDR3 spans 11 residues. The germline V gene encodes CDR1 MGHDK and CDR2 SYGVNS. Trimming removed 2 bases from V and 3 bases from J, with 2 bases in between. Time point meaning: patch test 1, 2 weeks after DPC sensitization. Indicated treatment: therapeutic diphenylcyclopropenone sensitization with weekly scalp DPC. This clonotype has more than one count but fewer than ten. Each CDR3 protein gets one entry after TCRdb re-called the RACE reads with MiXCR. The table has more than 150,000 distinct CDR3 sequences, more than 12% seen once.

The chain combines TRBV25-1 with TRBJ2-7, with D uncertain. The input for sequencing was whole blood, taken in connection with sensitization to the hapten diphenylcyclopropenone (DPC). The source of this sequence is a woman aged 25 to 39 with alopecia areata. Some clones in this sample may be carry-over from other donors' samples. The CDR3 region has the DNA TGTGCCAGCAGTGAAGACTACGAGCAGTACTTC. This sequence encodes CASSEDYEQYF.